One sample yielded the 32 T cell receptor beta chains listed below, sequenced in a study of STAT3 mutations in large granular lymphocyte leukemia. Study-wide results and limits: Every T-cell large granular lymphocyte leukemia patient had at least one immunodominant TCR beta clonotype.

Their specific antigens are unknown. Profiling relied on immunoSEQ multiplex PCR, and the TCRdb table lists in-frame clones only, not all of them. The data show about 3,000 clones, about 73% seen once. The sample taken for sequencing was peripheral blood mononuclear cells. The source is a man aged 55 to 70 with T-cell large granular lymphocyte leukemia. Some clones in this sample may be carry-over from other donors' samples.

CDR3 sequence reads: CASSQDFGTGGNNEQFF. The CDR3 bases are TGCGCCAGCAGCCAAGATTTCGGGACGGGCGGGAACAATGAGCAGTTCTTC. The J gene is TRBJ2-1, the V gene TRBV4-3; D perhaps matches TRBD2 (6 bases). The CDR3 has 17 residues. Germline values: CDR1 LGHNA, CDR2 YSLEER. V dropped 0 bases and J dropped 5 bases, with 17 bases sitting between them.

The chain uses TRBV7-9 and TRBJ1-5; no clear D gene. V was trimmed by 2 bases and J by 2 bases, leaving 4 bases between them. This CDR3 is built from 13 residues. The germline V gene has CDR1 SEHNR and CDR2 FQNEAQ (reference sequence). The CDR3 DNA sequence: TGTGCCAGCAGCTTATACGGCAATCAGCCCCAGCATTTT. Translation gives CASSLYGNQPQHF.

This chain links TRBV5-1 with TRBJ2-5; the match to TRBD2 covers 8 bases. V lost 4 bases and J lost 0; bases outside the gene matches: 5. This CDR3 is 15 amino acids long. The germline V gene encodes CDR1 SGHRS and CDR2 YFSETQ. CDR3 amino acids: CASSISGTNQETQYF. In nucleotides, the CDR3 is TGCGCCAGCAGCATTAGCGGGACAAACCAAGAGACCCAGTACTTC.

CDR3 DNA sequence: TGTGCCTGGAGTGAGGATGGTCCTCGGTTACAATATACGCAGTATTTT. This sequence encodes CAWSEDGPRLQYTQYF. The chain joins TRBV30 to TRBJ2-3; D unresolved. Trimming stripped 1 base from V and 7 bases from J, with 21 bases between. The CDR3 consists of 16 residues. Germline V gene sequence: CDR1 GTSNPN, CDR2 SVGIG (reference sequence).

In its sample, this clone was seen a few times. The rearrangement uses TRBV2 and TRBJ2-1; D is uncertain. The CDR3 runs to 15 residues. Trimming took off 6 bases at V and 3 bases at J, with 15 bases between the two ends. CDR1 is SNHLY, CDR2 FYNNEI, per germline. As DNA, the CDR3 is TGTGCCAGCAGCCCCCAAGAGTTAGGCTACAATGAGCAGTTCTTC. This gives the protein CASSPQELGYNEQFF.

The CDR3 here is CASSLGTEYGYTF. The CDR3 DNA is TGTGCCAGCAGCCTCGGGACGGAGTATGGCTACACCTTC. The gene calls are TRBV13 and TRBJ1-2, with D possibly TRBD1 on 5 matching bases. Per germline, CDR1 PRHDT and CDR2 FYEKMQ (reference sequence). Trimming cost V 5 bases and J 5 bases, with 12 bases left between them. This CDR3 is 13 amino acids long.

This chain uses TRBV18 with TRBJ1-1; D might be TRBD1 (6 bases). CDR1 and CDR2 (germline): KGHSH, LQKENI. The CDR3 consists of 15 residues. Deletions cut 1 base from V and 1 base from J, with 10 bases between. The CDR3 loop is CASSPQQGKNTEAFF. Written as DNA, the CDR3 is TGTGCCAGCTCACCACAACAGGGCAAGAACACTGAAGCTTTCTTT.

The chain recombines TRBV5-1 with TRBJ2-3, with TRBD2 matching 7 bases. Germline trimming cut 4 bases from V and 8 bases from J; bases unmatched to any gene: 13. Germline V lookup: CDR1 SGHRS, CDR2 YFSETQ. This CDR3 comprises 15 residues. The CDR3 here is CASSPTPQRTSTQYF. In DNA, the CDR3 is TGCGCCAGCAGCCCAACTCCCCAGAGGACTAGTACGCAGTATTTT.

This rearrangement joins TRBV5-4 to TRBJ2-2, with TRBD1 matching over 8 bases. CDR1 SGHNT and CDR2 YYREEE come from the germline V gene (reference sequence). This CDR3 region has 14 residues. J was trimmed by 3 bases and V by 3 bases; bases with no gene match: 1. The CDR3 DNA reads TGTGCCAGCAGCTCGGGACAGGACACCGGGGAGCTGTTTTTT. It codes for CASSSGQDTGELFF.

The chain recombines TRBV30 with TRBJ1-2; no firm D call. The V end lost 4 bases, the J end lost 9 bases, and 15 bases lay between the germline ends. This CDR3 spans 12 amino acids. Germline CDR1 is GTSNPN and CDR2 is SVGIG (reference sequence). The CDR3 DNA follows: TGTGCCTGGAATACGGCCGGGAGGAGCTACACCTTC. This codes for CAWNTAGRSYTF.

The gene calls are TRBV4-3 and TRBJ2-3, with D uncertain. Germline V gene sequence: CDR1 LGHNA, CDR2 YSLEER. The length of the CDR3 is 11 residues. V lost 0 bases, J lost 7 bases, and 2 bases lay in between. As DNA, the CDR3 is TGCGCCAGCAGCCAAGATTATACGCAGTATTTT. Translation gives CASSQDYTQYF.

This sequence joins TRBV4-1 and TRBJ2-7, with D tentatively TRBD2 (6 bases). The CDR3 runs to 17 residues. Germline CDR1 and CDR2: MGHRA and YSYEKL. Trimming shortened V by 0 bases and J by 0 bases, and 15 bases separated the two germline ends. This CDR3 reads CASSQDVSGDTSYEQYF. CDR3 nucleotide sequence: TGCGCCAGCAGCCAAGATGTCTCGGGGGATACCTCCTACGAGCAGTACTTC.

This clone occurred once. This chain joins TRBV9 and TRBJ1-2, with D possibly matching TRBD1 (5 bases). CDR3 length: 12 residues. The germline V gene encodes CDR1 SGDLS and CDR2 YYNGEE. Trimming shortened V by 0 bases and J by 10 bases, and 10 bases separated the two germline ends. The CDR3 bases are TGTGCCAGCAGCGTAGTTGGAGGGGTCTACACCTTC. Its protein product is CASSVVGGVYTF.

By frequency in the sample, this clone is medium-sized (0.01 to 0.1%). V gene TRBV7-8 combines with J gene TRBJ2-7; D not certain. The length of the CDR3 is 12 residues. V was trimmed by 2 bases and J by 5 bases, leaving 7 bases between them. The germline CDR1 and CDR2 sequences are SGHVS and FQNEAQ. The CDR3, as DNA: TGTGCCAGCAGCTTATCCTTTGACGAGCAGTACTTC. Its translation is CASSLSFDEQYF.

The chain joins TRBV5-1 to TRBJ1-1; D is possibly TRBD1 (6 bases). The CDR3 runs 14 residues. V was cut by 2 bases and J by 11 bases, with 19 bases left in between. From germline, CDR1 is SGHRS and CDR2 YFSETQ. The CDR3 region has the DNA TGCGCCAGCAGCTTACCGCAGGGGCAGGGTGCGGCTTTCTTT. Its translation is CASSLPQGQGAAFF. Full variable domain (rest looked up from reference TRBV5-1 and TRBJ1-1): KAGVTQTPRYLIKTRGQQVTLSCSPISGHRSVSWYQQTPGQGLQFLFEYFSETQRNKGNFPGRFSGRQFSNSRSEMNVSTLELGDSALYLCASSLPQGQGAAFFGQGTRLTVV.

The chain recombines TRBV30 with TRBJ2-7, with 8 bases fitting TRBD2. CDR1 and CDR2 (germline): GTSNPN, SVGIG (reference sequence). The CDR3 is 14 residues long. Trimming took 1 base from V and 8 from J; bases not matched to a gene: 10. The CDR3 region has the DNA TGTGCCTGGAGTGCCTCGGGACTAGGGGCGAAGCAGTACTTC. Translation: CAWSASGLGAKQYF.

V is TRBV9 and J is TRBJ2-7, with TRBD2 as a possible D gene (5 bases). CDR1 SGDLS and CDR2 YYNGEE come from the germline V gene. The CDR3 runs to 15 residues. Trimming shortened V by 4 bases and J by 0 bases, and 14 bases separated the two germline ends. CDR3 in DNA: TGTGCCAGCAGCCCCCCGAGCGGCTACTCCTACGAGCAGTACTTC. It encodes CASSPPSGYSYEQYF. The variable domain in full, completed from reference TRBV9 and TRBJ2-7, reads DSGVTQTPKHLITATGQRVTLRCSPRSGDLSVYWYQQSLDQGLQFLIQYYNGEERAKGNILERFSAQQFPDLHSELNLSSLELGDSALYFCASSPPSGYSYEQYFGPGTRLTVT.

This clone has a handful of counts. A junction end diverges from the germline sequence, so it may reflect a read error. The CDR3 sequence is CASSLGSGTAQF. The DNA for the CDR3 is TGTGCCAGCAGCTTGGGCTCCGGGACCGCTCAATTT. V and J are TRBV5-4 and TRBJ2-3; the D gene could be TRBD1 or TRBD2 (5 bases each). CDR1 is SGHNT, CDR2 YYREEE, per germline (reference sequence). The CDR3 runs 12 residues.

The table lists this clone with a few counts. The rearrangement joins TRBV7-6 to TRBJ2-5; the D is unclear. The CDR3 has 15 amino acids. The V gene's germline CDR1 is SGHVS and CDR2 FNYEAQ. V was clipped by 4 bases and J by 1 base, with 13 bases between them. CDR3 residues: CASSSTRGRQETQYF. CDR3 nucleotide sequence: TGTGCCAGCAGCTCCACCCGTGGGCGCCAAGAGACCCAGTACTTC. Combining the CDR3 with reference TRBV7-6 and TRBJ2-5 gives the whole variable domain GAGVSQSPRYKVTKRGQDVALRCDPISGHVSLYWYRQALGQGPEFLTYFNYEAQQDKSGLPNDRFSAERPEGSISTLTIQRTEQRDSAMYRCASSSTRGRQETQYFGPGTRLLVL.

V and J are TRBV18 and TRBJ2-3, with D possibly being TRBD1 (6 bases). The germline gives CDR1 KGHSH, CDR2 LQKENI. The V and J ends lost 6 bases and 2 bases respectively, with 12 bases between them. This CDR3 contains 14 residues. CDR3 coding DNA: TGTGCCAGCTCGCCTAGGGGGTCCACAGATACGCAGTATTTT. Translating gives CASSPRGSTDTQYF.

The sample holds a few counts of this clone. The genes are TRBV5-4 and TRBJ1-1; D might be TRBD1 (5 bases). The germline V gene encodes CDR1 SGHNT and CDR2 YYREEE (reference sequence). V lost 6 bases, J lost 6 bases, and 18 bases lay in between. This CDR3 is 14 amino acids long. This CDR3 reads CASTQGGLRSEAFF. The CDR3 DNA reads TGTGCCAGCACCCAGGGAGGTCTGAGGTCTGAAGCTTTCTTT.

The V and J genes are TRBV5-4 and TRBJ2-1; D unclear. The germline V gene encodes CDR1 SGHNT and CDR2 YYREEE (reference sequence). V was pared by 6 bases and J by 4 bases, with 14 bases between. The CDR3 length is 14 residues. The CDR3 region is CASTPIRGYNEQFF. The DNA for the CDR3 is TGTGCCAGCACCCCTATCCGCGGATACAATGAGCAGTTCTTC.

The chain is built from TRBV7-9 and TRBJ2-7, with TRBD2 identical over 14 bases. Germline V gene sequence: CDR1 SEHNR, CDR2 FQNEAQ (reference sequence). The junction had 19 bases not matched to a gene; V was cut back by 5 bases and J by 7 bases. The CDR3 is made up of 19 amino acids. DNA of the CDR3: TGTGCCAGCAGCCCATGGAATCGAGGGACTAGCGGGAGAAGAAAGGAGCAGTACTTC. Protein sequence: CASSPWNRGTSGRRKEQYF.

The genes are TRBV5-1 and TRBJ2-5; 13 positions match TRBD2. V dropped 4 bases and J dropped 6; count of bases not matched to a gene: 6. CDR3 size: 15 residues. Per germline, CDR1 SGHRS and CDR2 YFSETQ. The CDR3 bases are TGCGCCAGCAGCGGGGGGACTAGCGGGATGAAGACCCAGTACTTC. Translated: CASSGGTSGMKTQYF.

The chain combines TRBV2 with TRBJ2-7, with D unresolved. The V end lost 4 bases, the J end lost 6 bases, and 13 bases lay between the germline ends. The germline CDR1 and CDR2 sequences are SNHLY and FYNNEI. The CDR3 has 13 residues. CDR3 protein: CASSVSSFSEQYF. The CDR3 DNA sequence: TGTGCCAGCAGTGTTTCGAGTTTTTCCGAGCAGTACTTC.

The V and J genes are TRBV12-5 and TRBJ2-7; possible D gene TRBD2, 5 bases. V was trimmed by 1 base and J by 9 bases, leaving 13 bases between them. The CDR3 totals 13 residues. Germline V gives CDR1 LGHNT, CDR2 FRNRAP. Written as DNA, the CDR3 is TGTGCTAGTGGTTTGGCGGCGGGCTCATGGCAGTACTTC. This translates into CASGLAAGSWQYF.

This clone was seen a single time. This sequence joins TRBV14 and TRBJ2-3; D unclear. Germline CDR1 reads SGHDN; CDR2 reads FVKESK. This CDR3 is built from 14 residues. V was clipped by 1 base and J by 2 bases, with 7 bases between them. This chain's CDR3 is CASSQGRHTDTQYF. The CDR3 nucleotides are TGTGCCAGCAGCCAAGGCAGACACACAGATACGCAGTATTTT. Variable domain in full (rest from reference TRBV14 and TRBJ2-3): EAGVTQFPSHSVIEKGQTVTLRCDPISGHDNLYWYRRVMGKEIKFLLHFVKESKQDESGMPNNRFLAERTGGTYSTLKVQPAELEDSGVYFCASSQGRHTDTQYFGPGTRLTVL.

The rearrangement uses TRBV5-1 and TRBJ2-3; TRBD2 agrees at 10 bases. Germline CDR1 and CDR2: SGHRS and YFSETQ. After removal of 2 bases from V and 1 base from J, the junction contained 4 bases not matched to a gene. This CDR3 spans 16 amino acids. CDR3 sequence (DNA): TGCGCCAGCAGCTTAGGACTAGCGGCTCGCACAGATACGCAGTATTTT. It yields the protein CASSLGLAARTDTQYF.

V usage is TRBV18 and J usage is TRBJ2-7, with D possibly being TRBD2 (5 bases). There are 18 residues in the CDR3. V lost 1 base, J lost 3 bases, and 22 bases lay in between. Germline CDR1 KGHSH, CDR2 LQKENI. The CDR3 coding sequence is TGTGCCAGCTCACCACAGATCGAGGGTCGGGCGGAGGTCTACGAGCAGTACTTC. This translates into CASSPQIEGRAEVYEQYF.

V and J are TRBV7-1 and TRBJ1-2, with D possibly TRBD1 on 5 matching bases. TRBV7-1 is filed as an ORF, its function uncertain. The CDR3 covers 13 residues. Trimming cost V 4 bases and J 6 bases, with 12 bases left between them. The CDR3 is CASSLGLGNGYTF. CDR3 DNA: TGTGCCAGCAGCTTGGGACTGGGGAATGGCTACACCTTC.

This clone was recorded only once. V and J are TRBV11-3 and TRBJ2-7; the D gene could be TRBD1 or TRBD2 (5 bases each). Trimming stripped 4 bases from V and 6 bases from J, with 13 bases between. The CDR3 covers 13 residues. Germline V gives CDR1 SGHNT, CDR2 YENEEA. The DNA for the CDR3 is TGTGCCAGCAGCTACGGGACGGGCGGCGAGCAGTACTTC. It encodes CASSYGTGGEQYF.

This clone showed up just a few times. This chain uses TRBV7-2 with TRBJ1-5, with 7 bases matching TRBD1. The germline V gene encodes CDR1 SGHTA and CDR2 FQGNSA. The V segment lost 1 base and the J segment 5 bases; nucleotides outside the gene matches: 5. This CDR3 comprises 15 residues. The CDR3 sequence is CASSLGNRGDQPQHF. CDR3 in DNA: TGTGCCAGCAGCTTAGGTAACAGGGGTGATCAGCCCCAGCATTTT.